These 18 T cell receptor beta chains were sequenced from one sample in a study of blood T cell repertoires in COVID-19. Only in-frame clones appear in the TCRdb table, and some are missing; sequencing was by immunoSEQ multiplex PCR. Of under 150,000 clones listed, roughly 80% are singletons. Sequences were obtained from peripheral blood. The receptors originated from an older woman with acute or convalescent COVID-19.

This clone has a single count. The chain couples TRBV14 to TRBJ1-2, with 7 bases aligning to TRBD1. In germline, CDR1 is SGHDN, CDR2 FVKESK. V lost 3 bases to trimming and J lost 8 bases; unmatched junction nucleotides: 9. The CDR3 extends over 14 amino acids. The chain's CDR3 is CASSQLGGAGGYTF. The CDR3 nucleotides read TGTGCCAGCAGCCAGCTAGGGGGCGCGGGAGGCTACACCTTC.

The chain carries TRBV30 and TRBJ2-2; 7 nucleotides agree with TRBD2. V was clipped by 3 bases and J by 12 bases; unmatched bases: 10. Germline-derived CDR1 and CDR2 are GTSNPN and SVGIG (reference sequence). This CDR3 contains 13 residues. The CDR3 sequence is CAWSGGGRGQLFF. The CDR3 DNA follows: TGTGCCTGGAGCGGAGGCGGGAGAGGGCAGCTGTTTTTT.

V is TRBV18 and J is TRBJ2-7; 8 bases fit TRBD1. This CDR3 is 16 amino acids long. CDR1 and CDR2 (germline): KGHSH, LQKENI. Trimming took 3 bases from V and 2 from J; bases not matched to a gene: 9. The CDR3 DNA is TGTGCCAGCTCACCCCTTAGACAGGGGAACCCCTACGAGCAGTACTTC. Translated: CASSPLRQGNPYEQYF.

The chain carries TRBV2 and TRBJ1-1; D perhaps matches TRBD1 (5 bases). Germline V CDR1 and CDR2: SNHLY, FYNNEI. CDR3 size: 13 residues. Trimming removed 6 bases from V and 11 bases from J, with 19 bases in between. DNA of the CDR3: TGTGCCAGCAGCCCACCCTTGGAGGAGGGGGCTTTCTTT. Translation: CASSPPLEEGAFF.

This clone was counted a single time. This chain connects TRBV4-2 to TRBJ2-5; D perhaps matches TRBD2 (5 bases). Germline values: CDR1 LGHNA, CDR2 YNFKEQ. The V and J ends lost 8 bases and 4 bases respectively, with 14 bases between them. The CDR3 extends over 13 amino acids. DNA for the CDR3: TGTGCCAGCGCCGAGGGCGAGTCAGAGACCCAGTACTTC. Translated: CASAEGESETQYF.

The gene calls are TRBV27 and TRBJ2-7, with 10 bases that match TRBD2. The CDR3 consists of 15 residues. Germline V gives CDR1 MNHEY, CDR2 SMNVEV (reference sequence). The ends lost 4 bases at V and 4 bases at J; junction bases unmatched: 7. The CDR3 sequence: CASSSPLAGRYEQYF. CDR3 nucleotides: TGTGCCAGCAGTTCACCACTAGCGGGAAGGTACGAGCAGTACTTC.

This sequence joins TRBV27 and TRBJ1-5; perhaps TRBD1 as D (5 bases). Between the trimmed V and J ends, which lost 2 bases and 6 bases, there was a span of 23 bases. The CDR3 contains 18 residues. Germline assignment: CDR1 MNHEY and CDR2 SMNVEV (reference sequence). CDR3 DNA sequence: TGTGCCAGCAGTTTAAGCCCCGCCAGGGCTCCGTGGGGTCAGCCCCAGCATTTT. Encoded protein: CASSLSPARAPWGQPQHF.

The count of this clone is one. V gene TRBV28 combines with J gene TRBJ2-3; 11 bases match TRBD2. The CDR3 covers 15 residues. J lost 4 bases, V lost 8 bases, and 8 bases had no gene match. Germline V lookup: CDR1 MDHEN, CDR2 SYDVKM. CDR3 in DNA: TGTGCCAGCGGCCTAGCGGGAGGATTCGCAGATACGCAGTATTTT. Amino acids: CASGLAGGFADTQYF.

In DNA, the CDR3 is TGTGCCAGCAGTTACACTAGCGGCCAGGGCTACGAGCAGTACTTC. Encoded protein: CASSYTSGQGYEQYF. The genes are TRBV6-6 and TRBJ2-7; 8 positions agree with TRBD2. Germline V gene data show CDR1 as MNHNY and CDR2 as SVGAGI (reference sequence). The CDR3 loop spans 15 amino acids. V was pared by 2 bases and J by 3 bases, with 6 bases of the junction left unmatched.

This chain joins TRBV19 and TRBJ1-5, with a weak D call TRBD1 (6 bases). The germline V gene encodes CDR1 LNHDA and CDR2 SQIVND (reference sequence). This CDR3 region has 16 residues. Trimming removed 3 bases at V and 9 bases at J, with 21 bases between. The CDR3 DNA follows: TGTGCCAGTAGTATTAACCCCACAGGGCTTTGGGGGCCCCAGCATTTT. Translation: CASSINPTGLWGPQHF.

This chain uses TRBV6-6 with TRBJ1-5; possible D gene TRBD1, 5 bases. Germline-derived CDR1 and CDR2 are MNHNY and SVGAGI (reference sequence). The CDR3 length is 13 residues. Trimming left V 7 bases short and J 3 bases short, with 10 bases between. This CDR3 is CASKPQDNQPQHF. CDR3 nucleotide sequence: TGTGCCAGCAAACCACAGGACAATCAGCCCCAGCATTTT.

The rearrangement uses TRBV5-1 and TRBJ2-7; D may be TRBD2 (7 bases). Germline-derived CDR1 and CDR2 are SGHRS and YFSETQ. The CDR3 is 15 residues long. V was cut by 4 bases and J by 1 base, with 15 bases left in between. CDR3 protein: CASSGGGSGSYEQYF. Here the CDR3 DNA reads TGCGCCAGCAGCGGGGGCGGGAGTGGGTCCTACGAGCAGTACTTC.

This chain joins TRBV29-1 and TRBJ2-7; maybe TRBD1 (11 bases). The CDR3 sequence is 20 residues long. The V gene's germline CDR1 is SQVTM and CDR2 ANQGSEA. CDR3 amino acids: CSISVGPRDRGTSEDYEQYF. The CDR3 DNA reads as TGCAGTATCTCCGTAGGACCTCGGGACAGGGGGACTAGCGAGGACTACGAGCAGTACTTC.

This chain uses TRBV9 with TRBJ1-3; the D is unclear. Germline CDR1 SGDLS, CDR2 YYNGEE. CDR3 length equals 14 residues. Trimming removed 2 bases at V and 0 bases at J, with 6 bases between. The CDR3 DNA reads TGTGCCAGCAGCGTCAGGAACTCTGGAAACACCATATATTTT. This codes for CASSVRNSGNTIYF.

This sequence joins TRBV5-1 and TRBJ2-7; perhaps TRBD2 as D (5 bases). V was pared by 0 bases and J by 5 bases, with 18 bases between. The CDR3 is 16 residues long. The V gene's germline CDR1 is SGHRS and CDR2 YFSETQ. The CDR3 region is CASSLASGRGYNEQYF. In nucleotides, the CDR3 is TGCGCCAGCAGCTTGGCCTCGGGTAGAGGGTACAACGAGCAGTACTTC.

V is TRBV5-1 and J is TRBJ2-1, with 13 bases that match TRBD2. This CDR3 is built from 15 residues. The germline V gene has CDR1 SGHRS and CDR2 YFSETQ. J gave up 5 bases and V 3 bases, and 2 bases lay outside the gene matches. Written as DNA, the CDR3 is TGCGCCAGCAGCTCGGGACTAGCGGGGAACAATGAGCAGTTCTTC. Its translation is CASSSGLAGNNEQFF.

The genes are TRBV4-1 and TRBJ2-1, with 9 bases fitting TRBD2. V lost 2 bases, J lost 6 bases, and 5 bases stayed unmatched. Looked up from germline, CDR1 is MGHRA and CDR2 is YSYEKL. The CDR3 is 15 residues long. The CDR3, as DNA: TGCGCCAGCAGCCAAACTCTAGCGGGATCCAATGAGCAGTTCTTC. Translating it yields CASSQTLAGSNEQFF.

The V call is TRBV11-3, the J call TRBJ2-2; D perhaps matches TRBD2 (6 bases). Germline CDR1 and CDR2: SGHNT and YENEEA. The CDR3 extends over 16 amino acids. The ends were cut back, 6 bases at V and 4 bases at J, with 18 bases in the middle. CDR3 coding DNA: TGTGCCAGCAGATCCCGGGGGAGTCGGGGCACCGGGGAGCTGTTTTTT. Protein sequence: CASRSRGSRGTGELFF.